This note documents a single T cell receptor (beta chain) sequence. The sample is drawn from a study of T-cell reconstitution after alpha-beta-depleted transplantation in children. The CDR3 sequence is 16 residues long. V lost 3 bases, J lost 0 bases, and 12 bases lay in between. From germline, CDR1 is LNHNV and CDR2 YYDKDF (reference sequence). Library preparation (for TCRbeta) was performed with unique molecular identifiers. TCRdb re-derived calls from the PCR reads in MiXCR, one entry per CDR3 protein. The table shows hundreds of thousands of distinct CDR3 sequences, with about 15% occurring only once.

The specimen was PBMCs from the stem cell graft donor, collected from the stem cell graft. V gene TRBV15 combines with J gene TRBJ1-5, with D possibly being TRBD1 (6 bases). The source is a human donor who donated a stem cell graft to a child with acute myeloid leukemia. CDR3 in DNA: TGTGCCACCAGCAGGGACAGTTCAGATAGCAATCAGCCCCAGCATTTT. The encoded protein is CATSRDSSDSNQPQHF.